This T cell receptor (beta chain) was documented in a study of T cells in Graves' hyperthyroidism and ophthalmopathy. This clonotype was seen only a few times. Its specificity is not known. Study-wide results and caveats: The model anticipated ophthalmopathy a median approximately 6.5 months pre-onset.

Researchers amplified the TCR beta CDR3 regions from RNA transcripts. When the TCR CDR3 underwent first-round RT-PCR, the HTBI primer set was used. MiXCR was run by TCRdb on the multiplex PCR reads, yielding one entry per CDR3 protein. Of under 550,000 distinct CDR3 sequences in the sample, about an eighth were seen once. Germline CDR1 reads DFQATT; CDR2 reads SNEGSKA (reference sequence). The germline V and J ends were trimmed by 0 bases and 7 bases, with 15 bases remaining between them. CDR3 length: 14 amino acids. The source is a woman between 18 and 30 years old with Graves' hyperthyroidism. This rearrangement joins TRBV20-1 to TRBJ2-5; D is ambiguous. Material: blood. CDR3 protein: CSARDRTVRGTQYF. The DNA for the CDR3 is TGCAGTGCTAGAGATCGGACGGTTCGCGGGACCCAGTACTTC.